These T cell receptor beta chains were read from a single sample in a study of regulatory T cells in long-lasting Graves disease. Each CDR3 protein is one row after TCRdb ran MiXCR on the multiplex PCR reads. Of 250,000 to 300,000 distinct CDR3 sequences in the sample, around a fifth were seen once. The source was peripheral blood mononuclear cells (PBMCs), collected when the disease was refractory, from a patient treated with antithyroid drugs. These receptors all stem from a female donor with Graves disease. Each CDR3 is given with its conserved first and last residue. The D gene is left open where the match is weak. Expanded clones are given a class, and other clones once, few, many or no size at all.

abundance: once
v_gene: TRBV7-3
j_gene: TRBJ2-7
d_gene: -
CDR3nt: TGTGCCAGCATTTCACAGGTGCTTCCCTACGAGCAGTACTTC
CDR3aa: CASISQVLPYEQYF

abundance: many
v_gene: TRBV7-2
j_gene: TRBJ1-2
d_gene: TRBD1
CDR3nt: TGTGCCAGCAGCCAAGCGACAGGGGTGAGCTACACCTTC
CDR3aa: CASSQATGVSYTF

abundance: -
v_gene: TRBV20-1
j_gene: TRBJ2-7
d_gene: TRBD1
CDR3nt: TGCAGTGCTCCTGGGACAGGGGGTTTTGCCTACGAGCAGTACTTC
CDR3aa: CSAPGTGGFAYEQYF

abundance: many
v_gene: TRBV29-1
j_gene: TRBJ2-5
d_gene: -
CDR3nt: TGCAGCGTTGAAGAGGGCGGAAAGACCCAGTACTTC
CDR3aa: CSVEEGGKTQYF

abundance: -
v_gene: TRBV11-2
j_gene: TRBJ2-5
d_gene: -
CDR3nt: TGTGCCAGCAGCCTTGGACCACTTCCACGGGAGACCCAGTACTTC
CDR3aa: CASSLGPLPRETQYF

abundance: -
v_gene: TRBV12-3/TRBV12-4
j_gene: TRBJ2-2
d_gene: TRBD1
CDR3nt: TGTGCCAGCAGTTTACCCATGCGGACAGGGGGGAACACCGGGGAGCTGTTTTTT
CDR3aa: CASSLPMRTGGNTGELFF

abundance: few
v_gene: TRBV6-4
j_gene: TRBJ1-1
d_gene: -
CDR3nt: TGTGCCAGCAGTGAGGGCGTGAACACTGAAGCTTTCTTT
CDR3aa: CASSEGVNTEAFF

abundance: -
v_gene: TRBV19
j_gene: TRBJ1-4
d_gene: TRBD1
CDR3nt: TGTGCCAGTACGGGACAGGGCCTTGCAACTAATGAAAAACTGTTTTTT
CDR3aa: CASTGQGLATNEKLFF

abundance: many
v_gene: TRBV5-1
j_gene: TRBJ1-5
d_gene: TRBD1
CDR3nt: TGCGCCAGCAGCTTGGCGGGACAGAGCAATCAGCCCCAGCATTTT
CDR3aa: CASSLAGQSNQPQHF

abundance: -
v_gene: TRBV19
j_gene: TRBJ2-6
d_gene: TRBD2
CDR3nt: TGTGCCAGTAGCGGGAGGAGTGCTGGGGCCAACGTCCTGACTTTC
CDR3aa: CASSGRSAGANVLTF

abundance: many
v_gene: TRBV28
j_gene: TRBJ2-7
d_gene: TRBD1
CDR3nt: TGTGCCAGCAGTTTTATTACGGACAGGAGCTCCTACGAGCAGTACTTC
CDR3aa: CASSFITDRSSYEQYF

abundance: -
v_gene: TRBV7-8
j_gene: TRBJ2-1
d_gene: TRBD2
CDR3nt: TGTGCCAGCAGCTTAATAGCCAGGGGAACGACCGGGACTAGCCATGAGCAGTTCTTC
CDR3aa: CASSLIARGTTGTSHEQFF

abundance: few
v_gene: TRBV4-3
j_gene: TRBJ1-2
d_gene: -
CDR3nt: TGCGCCAGCAGCCAAGATCACCCAAGACAATCCTATGGCTACACCTTC
CDR3aa: CASSQDHPRQSYGYTF

abundance: -
v_gene: TRBV30
j_gene: TRBJ1-6
d_gene: TRBD1
CDR3nt: TGTGCCTGGAGGACCCGGGACAGGGTTAATTCACCCCTCCACTTT
CDR3aa: CAWRTRDRVNSPLHF

abundance: few
v_gene: TRBV10-3
j_gene: TRBJ2-6
d_gene: -
CDR3nt: TGTGCCATCAGTGACAGACAAAACTCTGGGGCCAACGTCCTGACTTTC
CDR3aa: CAISDRQNSGANVLTF

abundance: few
v_gene: TRBV30
j_gene: TRBJ2-7
d_gene: TRBD1
CDR3nt: TGTGCCTGGAGTTACCTACAGGGGACATCCTACGAGCAGTACTTC
CDR3aa: CAWSYLQGTSYEQYF

abundance: -
v_gene: TRBV5-5
j_gene: TRBJ2-7
d_gene: TRBD2
CDR3nt: TGTGCCAGCAGCCCGGAGCGGTTAGCGGGAGAGCAGTACTTC
CDR3aa: CASSPERLAGEQYF

abundance: -
v_gene: TRBV29-1
j_gene: TRBJ2-2
d_gene: -
CDR3nt: TGCAGCGGACGACTAGCAGGGGAGCCCACCGGGGAGCTGTTTTTT
CDR3aa: CSGRLAGEPTGELFF

abundance: few
v_gene: TRBV29-1
j_gene: TRBJ1-2
d_gene: -
CDR3nt: TGCAGCGTTTGGGAGAGGGGGACCTATGGCTACACCTTC
CDR3aa: CSVWERGTYGYTF

abundance: -
v_gene: TRBV20-1
j_gene: TRBJ1-1
d_gene: TRBD1
CDR3nt: TGCAGTGCCACGACAGGGGGCACTGAAGCTTTCTTT
CDR3aa: CSATTGGTEAFF

abundance: many
v_gene: TRBV7-2
j_gene: TRBJ2-5
d_gene: TRBD1
CDR3nt: TGTGCCAGCAGCCTCCGACAGGGGGCAGAGACCCAGTACTTC
CDR3aa: CASSLRQGAETQYF

abundance: -
v_gene: TRBV5-1
j_gene: TRBJ1-6
d_gene: TRBD1
CDR3nt: TGCGCCAGCAGCTTATTTACAGGGGAGAATTCACCCCTCCACTTT
CDR3aa: CASSLFTGENSPLHF

abundance: -
v_gene: TRBV7-2
j_gene: TRBJ2-3
d_gene: TRBD2
CDR3nt: TGTGCCAGCGGGGTCGTAGCGGGGATCACAGATACGCAGTATTTT
CDR3aa: CASGVVAGITDTQYF

abundance: -
v_gene: TRBV27
j_gene: TRBJ2-7
d_gene: -
CDR3nt: TGTGCCAGCAGTTCCCGACTATATGAGCAGTACTTC
CDR3aa: CASSSRLYEQYF

abundance: few
v_gene: TRBV13
j_gene: TRBJ1-2
d_gene: TRBD1
CDR3nt: TGTGCCAGCAGCTTAACAGTCCGAAACGGACAGGAGTACTATGGCTACACCTTC
CDR3aa: CASSLTVRNGQEYYGYTF

abundance: -
v_gene: TRBV30
j_gene: TRBJ2-2
d_gene: -
CDR3nt: TGTGCCTGGAGTGGGGCCGGGGAGCTGTTTTTT
CDR3aa: CAWSGAGELFF

abundance: many
v_gene: TRBV12-3/TRBV12-4
j_gene: TRBJ1-4
d_gene: -
CDR3nt: TGTGCCAGCAAAGGGAATGAAAAACTGTTTTTT
CDR3aa: CASKGNEKLFF

abundance: many
v_gene: TRBV28
j_gene: TRBJ1-4
d_gene: -
CDR3nt: TGTGCCACCAGGCTTCGCAATGAAAAACTGTTTTTT
CDR3aa: CATRLRNEKLFF

abundance: -
v_gene: TRBV7-3
j_gene: TRBJ2-5
d_gene: TRBD1
CDR3nt: TGTGCCAGCAGTTCACAGGGGTACCAAGAGACCCAGTACTTC
CDR3aa: CASSSQGYQETQYF

abundance: many
v_gene: TRBV28
j_gene: TRBJ1-2
d_gene: -
CDR3nt: TGTGCCAGCAGTTTAATACGGCAGGGAGGGGACTATGGCTACACCTTC
CDR3aa: CASSLIRQGGDYGYTF

abundance: -
v_gene: TRBV3-1
j_gene: TRBJ2-5
d_gene: TRBD2
CDR3nt: TGTGCCAGCAGCCAACGTAGCGGGAGGGGTGAGACCCAGTACTTC
CDR3aa: CASSQRSGRGETQYF

abundance: -
v_gene: TRBV7-2
j_gene: TRBJ2-3
d_gene: TRBD1
CDR3nt: TGTGCCAGCAGCTGGAACTTCGGGACAGGGGCCCCCACAGATACGCAGTATTTT
CDR3aa: CASSWNFGTGAPTDTQYF

abundance: many
v_gene: TRBV12-3/TRBV12-4
j_gene: TRBJ1-5
d_gene: -
CDR3nt: TGTGCCAGCAGCTTACAGAACCAGCCCCAGCATTTT
CDR3aa: CASSLQNQPQHF

abundance: -
v_gene: TRBV10-3
j_gene: TRBJ2-2
d_gene: -
CDR3nt: TGTGCCATCAGTGAAAGATCGGGAGAAGGGGAGCTGTTTTTT
CDR3aa: CAISERSGEGELFF

abundance: -
v_gene: TRBV6-1
j_gene: TRBJ1-5
d_gene: -
CDR3nt: TGTGCCAGCAGTGAAAAGGAGGGAGGCAATCAGCCCCAGCATTTT
CDR3aa: CASSEKEGGNQPQHF

abundance: many
v_gene: TRBV28
j_gene: TRBJ1-4
d_gene: -
CDR3nt: TGTGCCAGCAGTCGCCCGCGGCTAACGAATGAAAAACTGTTTTTT
CDR3aa: CASSRPRLTNEKLFF

abundance: few
v_gene: TRBV25-1
j_gene: TRBJ2-5
d_gene: TRBD2
CDR3nt: TGTGCCAGCAGTGAAGGACGTTTCGGACTAGCGGGATCGGAGACCCAGTACTTC
CDR3aa: CASSEGRFGLAGSETQYF

abundance: many
v_gene: TRBV11-2
j_gene: TRBJ2-5
d_gene: -
CDR3nt: TGTGCCAGTGCCATCGCTATAAAAGAGACCCAGTACTTC
CDR3aa: CASAIAIKETQYF

abundance: -
v_gene: TRBV20-1
j_gene: TRBJ2-2
d_gene: -
CDR3nt: TGCAGTACCTTCCAGGGCTCCGGGGAGCTGTTTTTT
CDR3aa: CSTFQGSGELFF

abundance: -
v_gene: TRBV7-9
j_gene: TRBJ2-5
d_gene: -
CDR3nt: TGTGCCAGCAGTTCAGACAGACGCGGGGAGACCCAGTACTTC
CDR3aa: CASSSDRRGETQYF

abundance: many
v_gene: TRBV11-1
j_gene: TRBJ2-7
d_gene: -
CDR3nt: TGTGCCAGCAGCTTAGAGGGGTTGCGTCACGAGCAGTACTTC
CDR3aa: CASSLEGLRHEQYF

abundance: many
v_gene: TRBV28
j_gene: TRBJ2-7
d_gene: -
CDR3nt: TGTGCCAGCAGTTTGGGCCGCGCCTACGAGCAGTACTTC
CDR3aa: CASSLGRAYEQYF

abundance: -
v_gene: TRBV27
j_gene: TRBJ1-5
d_gene: -
CDR3nt: TGTGCCAGCAGTTTGGCCATAGGAAATCAGCCCCAGCATTTT
CDR3aa: CASSLAIGNQPQHF

abundance: many
v_gene: TRBV6-2/TRBV6-3
j_gene: TRBJ2-4
d_gene: -
CDR3nt: TGTGCCAGCAGTTACTCGGGGGGGGCCGCCAAAAACATTCAGTACTTC
CDR3aa: CASSYSGGAAKNIQYF

abundance: -
v_gene: TRBV11-3
j_gene: TRBJ2-5
d_gene: -
CDR3nt: TGCGCCAGCAGCCAAGATCTTTCTAGGGGGAAGACCCAGTACTTC
CDR3aa: CASSQDLSRGKTQYF